This TCR beta chain was recovered during a study of human T cells and chemical hapten exposure. Turning to the study itself: Scalp application of diphenylcyclopropenone was performed weekly in patients across the entire roughly 25-week study.

Of note for this clonotype: The antigen is unknown.

As for time point: patch test 2, 6 weeks after DPC sensitization. Sample treatment: therapeutic diphenylcyclopropenone sensitization with weekly scalp DPC. Library preparation tagged each individual cDNA molecule with a unique molecular identifier. Each CDR3 protein gets one entry after TCRdb re-called the RACE reads with MiXCR. In the table there are about 110,000 distinct CDR3 sequences, less than 10% of which are singletons. The germline gives CDR1 LGHNA, CDR2 YSLEER. This CDR3 has 15 amino acids. With V trimmed by 5 bases and J by 3 bases, 7 bases remained unmatched. General study results and limits: Expanded TCRs clustered into significantly more large CDR3 similarity groups than controls, the analysis revealed. TCRs at a frequency above 1 in 1000 stayed unchanged with DPC sensitization.

The receptor's source is a woman in her forties with alopecia areata. Some clones in this sample may be carry-over from other donors' samples. The gene calls are TRBV4-3 and TRBJ1-5; TRBD1 aligns across 7 bases. The starting material was whole blood, obtained in connection with sensitization to the hapten diphenylcyclopropenone (DPC). The CDR3 loop reads CASSAGTGVNQPQHF. The CDR3 nucleotides read TGCGCCAGCAGCGCCGGCACAGGGGTCAATCAGCCCCAGCATTTT.